This section outlines one T cell receptor (beta chain) sequence together with its context. These data belong to a study of OX40 agonist ivuxolimab in advanced cancers. Study summary: Patient treatment consisted of intravenous ivuxolimab administration every 2 weeks at 0.01 to 10 mg/kg. Recorded diagnoses for dose-escalation patients were hepatocellular carcinoma, melanoma, renal cell or head and neck cancer. Among those enrolled, mean age was about 63 years (range about 20 to 79) and about 81% were male.

TCRdb's copy holds only in-frame clones and misses some; the assay was immunoSEQ multiplex PCR. The table lists thousands of clones, just under 70% of them singletons. Samples were taken at baseline and on day 1 of cycles 4 and 7. The CDR3 runs 13 residues. Per the germline V gene, CDR1 is MNHNY and CDR2 is SVGAGI (reference sequence). V lost 2 bases, J lost 3 bases, and 7 bases lay in between. The material sequenced was CD4+ or CD8+ T cells sorted from blood, taken in a trial of the OX40 agonist ivuxolimab. The receptor comes from an adult with an advanced solid tumor such as melanoma, head and neck, liver or kidney cancer. The chain couples TRBV6-6 to TRBJ2-5; D is uncertain. The CDR3 spells CASSYVVEETQYF. DNA for the CDR3: TGTGCCAGCAGTTACGTGGTGGAAGAGACCCAGTACTTC.